These T cell receptor beta chains were read from a single sample in a study of control samples from healthy donors and cancer patients. Libraries were prepared by immunoSEQ multiplex PCR; TCRdb keeps only in-frame clonotypes and omits some of them. This table has under 150,000 clones, roughly 87% appearing once. The sample taken for sequencing was blood. The receptors were gathered from a man in his forties or fifties in good health. Both conserved end residues are part of each CDR3. The order of the fields is D gene, J gene, V gene, clone size, CDR3 protein, CDR3 DNA. A D gene is named only where the DNA matches it firmly. Clone size is shown for a subset of rows, as once, few, many or a class of expanded clone.

d_call: .; j_call: TRBJ1-6; v_call: TRBV7-2; clone_size: .; cdr3_aa: CASSLVGGGSPLHF; cdr3_nt: TGTGCCAGCAGCTTAGTCGGTGGGGGTTCACCCCTCCACTTT
d_call: TRBD2; j_call: TRBJ2-3; v_call: TRBV14; clone_size: .; cdr3_aa: CASSQPPTSGGVDTQYF; cdr3_nt: TGTGCCAGCAGCCAGCCGCCGACTAGCGGGGGTGTAGATACGCAGTATTTT
d_call: .; j_call: TRBJ1-2; v_call: TRBV5-1; clone_size: .; cdr3_aa: CASSLTMSYGYTF; cdr3_nt: TGCGCCAGCAGCTTGACCATGTCCTATGGCTACACCTTC
d_call: .; j_call: TRBJ2-1; v_call: TRBV14; clone_size: .; cdr3_aa: CASSQESGWQGTYNEQFF; cdr3_nt: TGTGCCAGCAGCCAAGAATCGGGGTGGCAGGGGACCTACAATGAGCAGTTCTTC
d_call: .; j_call: TRBJ1-6; v_call: TRBV11-2; clone_size: .; cdr3_aa: CASSLTPPSSYNSPLHF; cdr3_nt: TGTGCCAGCAGCTTGACTCCCCCGAGCTCCTATAATTCACCCCTCCACTTT
d_call: .; j_call: TRBJ2-7; v_call: TRBV7-9; clone_size: once; cdr3_aa: CASSLGQGGMVEQYF; cdr3_nt: TGTGCCAGCAGCTTAGGTCAGGGGGGGATGGTCGAGCAGTACTTC
d_call: .; j_call: TRBJ2-3; v_call: TRBV5-1; clone_size: .; cdr3_aa: CASRADSTDTQYF; cdr3_nt: TGCGCCAGCAGGGCTGACAGCACAGATACGCAGTATTTT
d_call: TRBD1; j_call: TRBJ2-2; v_call: TRBV25-1; clone_size: .; cdr3_aa: CASRGPWDRGDSGELFF; cdr3_nt: TGTGCCAGCAGAGGTCCCTGGGACAGGGGGGACTCCGGGGAGCTGTTTTTT
d_call: TRBD1; j_call: TRBJ2-1; v_call: TRBV10-3; clone_size: .; cdr3_aa: CAISESGTGYNEQFF; cdr3_nt: TGTGCCATCAGTGAGTCCGGGACAGGCTACAATGAGCAGTTCTTC
d_call: .; j_call: TRBJ1-6; v_call: TRBV3-1/TRBV3-2; clone_size: .; cdr3_aa: CASSQVSGNSPLHF; cdr3_nt: TGTGCCAGCAGCCAAGTAAGCGGGAATTCACCCCTCCACTTT
d_call: .; j_call: TRBJ2-5; v_call: TRBV18; clone_size: .; cdr3_aa: CASSPYFGYLQETQYF; cdr3_nt: TGTGCCAGCTCACCATATTTCGGCTACTTACAAGAGACCCAGTACTTC
d_call: .; j_call: TRBJ2-3; v_call: TRBV7-6; clone_size: .; cdr3_aa: CASSSSTGFTQYF; cdr3_nt: TGTGCCAGCAGCTCCTCTACAGGGTTTACGCAGTATTTT
d_call: .; j_call: TRBJ2-3; v_call: TRBV4-1; clone_size: .; cdr3_aa: CASSQVTRSDTQYF; cdr3_nt: TGCGCCAGCAGCCAAGTAACTAGATCGGATACGCAGTATTTT
d_call: .; j_call: TRBJ2-7; v_call: TRBV30; clone_size: .; cdr3_aa: CAWSIPGTFSYEQYF; cdr3_nt: TGTGCCTGGAGTATCCCAGGGACTTTCTCCTACGAGCAGTACTTC
d_call: .; j_call: TRBJ1-2; v_call: TRBV5-8; clone_size: .; cdr3_aa: CASSGAGLPSLGYTF; cdr3_nt: TGTGCCAGCAGCGGCGCGGGACTGCCGAGTCTTGGCTACACCTTC
d_call: TRBD2; j_call: TRBJ2-3; v_call: TRBV6-2/TRBV6-3; clone_size: few; cdr3_aa: CASSYSFLAGGRYTQYF; cdr3_nt: TGTGCCAGCAGTTACTCGTTCCTGGCGGGGGGCCGGTATACGCAGTATTTT
d_call: .; j_call: TRBJ1-2; v_call: TRBV18; clone_size: .; cdr3_aa: CASSPGRDVYGYTF; cdr3_nt: TGTGCCAGCTCACCCGGGCGGGACGTCTATGGCTACACCTTC
d_call: .; j_call: TRBJ2-7; v_call: TRBV7-9; clone_size: .; cdr3_aa: CASSLTEGEQYF; cdr3_nt: TGTGCCAGCAGCCTCACAGAGGGCGAGCAGTACTTC
d_call: TRBD2; j_call: TRBJ2-7; v_call: TRBV7-9; clone_size: .; cdr3_aa: CATGEGTPYEQYF; cdr3_nt: TGTGCCACGGGGGAGGGAACCCCCTACGAGCAGTACTTC
d_call: .; j_call: TRBJ2-1; v_call: TRBV24-1; clone_size: .; cdr3_aa: CATSEVGPYNEQFF; cdr3_nt: TGTGCCACCAGTGAGGTGGGGCCCTACAATGAGCAGTTCTTC
d_call: .; j_call: TRBJ1-1; v_call: TRBV11-2; clone_size: .; cdr3_aa: CASSTDISGAGRAFF; cdr3_nt: TGTGCCAGCAGCACTGATATCTCAGGCGCAGGGAGGGCTTTCTTT
d_call: .; j_call: TRBJ1-2; v_call: TRBV19; clone_size: .; cdr3_aa: CASSFRAGDGYTF; cdr3_nt: TGTGCCAGTAGTTTTCGGGCAGGGGATGGCTACACCTTC
d_call: .; j_call: TRBJ2-5; v_call: TRBV5-1; clone_size: .; cdr3_aa: CASSLGVQETQYF; cdr3_nt: TGCGCCAGCAGCCTGGGAGTACAAGAGACCCAGTACTTC
d_call: .; j_call: TRBJ1-3; v_call: TRBV6-6; clone_size: .; cdr3_aa: CASSTTSTGGNTIYF; cdr3_nt: TGTGCCAGCAGTACTACCTCGACAGGTGGAAACACCATATATTTT
d_call: TRBD1; j_call: TRBJ2-1; v_call: TRBV19; clone_size: .; cdr3_aa: CASSHPADRAREQFF; cdr3_nt: TGTGCCAGTAGCCATCCCGCGGACAGGGCCCGCGAGCAGTTCTTC
d_call: TRBD2; j_call: TRBJ2-3; v_call: TRBV4-2; clone_size: .; cdr3_aa: CASSLLAGGPADTQYF; cdr3_nt: TGTGCCAGCAGCCTACTAGCGGGGGGGCCGGCAGATACGCAGTATTTT
d_call: .; j_call: TRBJ1-6; v_call: TRBV5-1; clone_size: few; cdr3_aa: CASSKGDNSPLHF; cdr3_nt: TGCGCCAGCAGCAAGGGTGATAATTCACCCCTCCACTTT
d_call: .; j_call: TRBJ1-6; v_call: TRBV2; clone_size: .; cdr3_aa: CASRAEAGYHLHF; cdr3_nt: TGTGCCAGCAGAGCCGAGGCGGGGTACCACCTCCACTTT
d_call: TRBD2; j_call: TRBJ2-7; v_call: TRBV7-2; clone_size: .; cdr3_aa: CASSPGGSSYEQYF; cdr3_nt: TGTGCCAGCAGCCCCGGCGGGAGCTCCTACGAGCAGTACTTC
d_call: .; j_call: TRBJ1-4; v_call: TRBV18; clone_size: few; cdr3_aa: CASTNGGATNEKLFF; cdr3_nt: TGTGCCAGCACGAACGGGGGGGCTACTAATGAAAAACTGTTTTTT
d_call: .; j_call: TRBJ2-1; v_call: TRBV7-9; clone_size: few; cdr3_aa: CASSSGLSLVNEQFF; cdr3_nt: TGTGCCAGCAGCTCGGGACTTAGCCTAGTCAATGAGCAGTTCTTC
d_call: .; j_call: TRBJ1-4; v_call: TRBV27; clone_size: .; cdr3_aa: CASNHRRTNEKLFF; cdr3_nt: TGTGCCAGCAACCACCGAAGAACTAATGAAAAACTGTTTTTT
d_call: .; j_call: TRBJ1-1; v_call: TRBV2; clone_size: .; cdr3_aa: CASTALRAEAFF; cdr3_nt: TGTGCCAGCACCGCGTTACGAGCTGAAGCTTTCTTT
d_call: .; j_call: TRBJ1-1; v_call: TRBV6-6; clone_size: .; cdr3_aa: CASSYSAGTEAFF; cdr3_nt: TGTGCCAGCAGTTACTCGGCTGGGACTGAAGCTTTCTTT
d_call: TRBD2; j_call: TRBJ2-2; v_call: TRBV19; clone_size: .; cdr3_aa: CASSRTSGGKTGELFF; cdr3_nt: TGTGCCAGTAGTAGGACTAGCGGGGGTAAGACCGGGGAGCTGTTTTTT
d_call: TRBD1; j_call: TRBJ1-2; v_call: TRBV19; clone_size: .; cdr3_aa: CASSPQTGPCTF; cdr3_nt: TGTGCCAGTAGTCCCCAGACAGGGCCATGCACCTTC
d_call: .; j_call: TRBJ1-2; v_call: TRBV3-1/TRBV3-2; clone_size: .; cdr3_aa: CASSQKANYGYTF; cdr3_nt: TGTGCCAGCAGCCAAAAAGCTAACTATGGCTACACCTTC
d_call: .; j_call: TRBJ1-6; v_call: TRBV7-2; clone_size: .; cdr3_aa: CASSLGSQGGSPLHF; cdr3_nt: TGTGCCAGCAGCTTGGGTTCACAGGGAGGTTCACCCCTCCACTTT
d_call: .; j_call: TRBJ1-2; v_call: TRBV12-3/TRBV12-4; clone_size: .; cdr3_aa: CASSSGRPYGYTF; cdr3_nt: TGTGCCAGCAGTTCCGGACGGCCCTATGGCTACACCTTC
d_call: .; j_call: TRBJ1-2; v_call: TRBV3-1/TRBV3-2; clone_size: .; cdr3_aa: CASSQDVYGYTF; cdr3_nt: TGCGCCAGCAGCCAAGATGTCTATGGCTACACCTTC
d_call: .; j_call: TRBJ2-7; v_call: TRBV5-4; clone_size: .; cdr3_aa: CASSLYYEQYF; cdr3_nt: TGTGCCAGCAGCTTGTATTACGAGCAGTACTTC
d_call: .; j_call: TRBJ2-1; v_call: TRBV5-6; clone_size: .; cdr3_aa: CASGTGHSYNEQFF; cdr3_nt: TGTGCCAGCGGGACGGGGCACTCCTACAATGAGCAGTTCTTC
d_call: .; j_call: TRBJ1-1; v_call: TRBV7-9; clone_size: .; cdr3_aa: CASSLARGPNTEAFF; cdr3_nt: TGTGCCAGCAGCTTAGCCAGGGGACCTAACACTGAAGCTTTCTTT
d_call: .; j_call: TRBJ1-4; v_call: TRBV4-1; clone_size: .; cdr3_aa: CASSQELEKLFF; cdr3_nt: TGCGCCAGCAGCCAAGAACTCGAAAAACTGTTTTTT
d_call: .; j_call: TRBJ2-5; v_call: TRBV24-1; clone_size: .; cdr3_aa: CATSDLSYQETQYF; cdr3_nt: TGTGCCACCAGTGATTTGTCGTACCAAGAGACCCAGTACTTC
d_call: .; j_call: TRBJ2-2; v_call: TRBV6-2/TRBV6-3; clone_size: .; cdr3_aa: CASSYGVANTGELFF; cdr3_nt: TGTGCCAGCAGTTACGGAGTGGCGAACACCGGGGAGCTGTTTTTT
d_call: TRBD2; j_call: TRBJ2-7; v_call: TRBV7-3; clone_size: .; cdr3_aa: CASSLTSGAPYEQYF; cdr3_nt: TGTGCCAGCAGCTTAACTAGCGGGGCACCCTACGAGCAGTACTTC
d_call: TRBD1; j_call: TRBJ1-1; v_call: TRBV20-1; clone_size: .; cdr3_aa: CRATGGTEAFF; cdr3_nt: TGCAGAGCGACAGGGGGCACTGAAGCTTTCTTT
d_call: .; j_call: TRBJ1-2; v_call: TRBV6-5; clone_size: .; cdr3_aa: CASSSRGANYGYTF; cdr3_nt: TGTGCCAGTTCCTCGCGGGGGGCCAACTATGGCTACACCTTC
d_call: TRBD1; j_call: TRBJ1-2; v_call: TRBV6-1; clone_size: .; cdr3_aa: CASSDGTGGYGYTF; cdr3_nt: TGTGCCAGCAGTGACGGGACAGGGGGCTATGGCTACACCTTC
d_call: .; j_call: TRBJ2-1; v_call: TRBV15; clone_size: .; cdr3_aa: CATSRDRGSYNEQFF; cdr3_nt: TGTGCCACCAGCAGAGACAGGGGATCCTACAATGAGCAGTTCTTC
d_call: TRBD1; j_call: TRBJ1-1; v_call: TRBV4-1; clone_size: .; cdr3_aa: CASSHAWQGGNTEAFF; cdr3_nt: TGCGCCAGCAGCCACGCCTGGCAGGGGGGGAACACTGAAGCTTTCTTT